The 18 T cell receptor beta chains given below trace back to one sample, sequenced in a study of Ad26.COV2.S vaccination and SARS-CoV-2 variants. Treatment meaning: over 15 received Ad26.COV2.S at low or high dose, single or two shots; a few received placebo; per-sample allocation not given. Vaccine and placebo recipients were sampled on day 63 after the first injection. Produced via immunoSEQ multiplex PCR; TCRdb's table is partial and in-frame only. The data hold some 420,000 clones, with 70% to 90% observed a single time. Sample: peripheral blood, taken in a trial of Ad26.COV2.S vaccine versus placebo. The receptors were sampled from a person aged 18-60 years who received the Ad26.COV2.S COVID-19 vaccine or a placebo.

In this sample, this clone turned up many times. J is TRBJ1-1 and V is TRBV6-2 or TRBV6-3, with 7 nucleotides matching TRBD1. The V gene end was trimmed by 5 bases and the J gene end by 0 bases; junction bases not matched to a gene: 6. Per the germline V gene, CDR1 is MNHEY and CDR2 is SVGEGT. The CDR3 is 15 residues long. In DNA, the CDR3 is TGTGCCAGCAGTACCGGACAGGAGATGAACACTGAAGCTTTCTTT. This sequence encodes CASSTGQEMNTEAFF.

The J gene is TRBJ2-1, the V gene TRBV10-2; D gene ambiguous. The ends were cut back, 3 bases at V and 7 bases at J, with 10 bases in the middle. Per germline, CDR1 WSHSY and CDR2 SAAADI. The CDR3 contains 13 residues. The CDR3 reads CASSDPGTNEQFF. CDR3 nucleotide sequence: TGCGCCAGCAGTGACCCAGGAACTAATGAGCAGTTCTTC.

The chain links TRBV23-1 to TRBJ2-1; 11 bases match TRBD2. TRBV23-1 has ORF status, its function being uncertain. The V segment lost 3 bases and the J segment 1 base; nucleotides outside the gene matches: 5. The CDR3 is 17 residues long. The chain's CDR3 is CASSQDTSGGSYNEQFF. CDR3 DNA sequence: TGCGCCAGCAGTCAGGATACTAGCGGGGGTTCCTACAATGAGCAGTTCTTC.

The gene calls are TRBV4-3 and TRBJ2-1, with D perhaps being TRBD1 or TRBD2 (6 bases each). Trimming took off 2 bases at V and 6 bases at J, with 11 bases between the two ends. The CDR3 totals 14 residues. In germline, CDR1 is LGHNA, CDR2 YSLEER. Written as DNA, the CDR3 is TGCGCCAGCAGCCAACTGGGGGGCCGCAATGAGCAGTTCTTC. Translation: CASSQLGGRNEQFF.

The V gene is TRBV24-1, the J gene TRBJ2-7; possible D gene TRBD2, 7 bases. This CDR3 spans 18 amino acids. The germline CDR1 and CDR2 sequences are KGHDR and SFDVKD. Trimming took off 9 bases at V and 4 bases at J, with 30 bases between the two ends. The CDR3: CATPSRGGGLFTVYEQYF. The CDR3 nucleotides are TGTGCCACCCCCAGCCGCGGGGGCGGCCTTTTTACCGTGTACGAGCAGTACTTC.

This chain links TRBV27 with TRBJ2-7; the D call may be TRBD1 or TRBD2 (6 bases each). This CDR3 has 14 amino acids. Trimming took 4 bases from V and 6 from J, leaving 16 bases between them. CDR1 MNHEY and CDR2 SMNVEV come from the germline V gene (reference sequence). The CDR3 sequence is CASSSTGRDSEQYF. Here the CDR3 DNA reads TGTGCCAGCAGTTCCACAGGGCGGGATAGCGAGCAGTACTTC.

The CDR3 spells CASTLSGGAYGELFF. The CDR3 coding sequence is TGTGCCAGCACCTTATCGGGGGGCGCCTACGGGGAGCTGTTTTTT. The V gene is TRBV27, the J gene TRBJ2-2, with D tentatively TRBD2 (7 bases). This CDR3 is 15 amino acids long. CDR1 is MNHEY, CDR2 SMNVEV, per germline (reference sequence). Trimming cost V 7 bases and J 7 bases, with 19 bases left between them.

The chain has TRBV3-1 (or the pseudogene TRBV3-2) and TRBJ2-5; TRBD2 might be the D (5 bases). The CDR3 is 15 amino acids. Germline loops: CDR1 LGHDT, CDR2 YNNKEL (reference sequence). The ends were cut back, 4 bases at V and 0 bases at J, with 12 bases in the middle. The CDR3 here is CASSLQTGYQETQYF. CDR3 nucleotide sequence: TGTGCCAGCAGCCTTCAAACGGGGTACCAAGAGACCCAGTACTTC.

The chain joins TRBV27 to TRBJ2-2; weak D call: TRBD1 (5 bases). Between the trimmed V and J ends, which lost 3 bases and 7 bases, there was a span of 15 bases. Germline V gives CDR1 MNHEY, CDR2 SMNVEV (reference sequence). The CDR3 spans 15 residues. Here the CDR3 reads CASSLVPRVNGELFF. The DNA of the CDR3 is TGTGCCAGCAGTTTGGTCCCCAGGGTTAACGGGGAGCTGTTTTTT.

The chain uses TRBV18 and TRBJ1-5; the D gene is possibly TRBD1 (5 bases). Per the germline V gene, CDR1 is KGHSH and CDR2 is LQKENI. CDR3 length: 16 amino acids. V dropped 3 bases and J dropped 3 bases, with 15 bases sitting between them. The CDR3 DNA reads as TGTGCCAGCTCACCTCAACCAGGGACGAACAATCAGCCCCAGCATTTT. It yields the protein CASSPQPGTNNQPQHF.

This chain links TRBV4-1 with TRBJ2-7; 7 bases match TRBD1. Germline CDR1 reads MGHRA; CDR2 reads YSYEKL. This CDR3 has 14 amino acids. V lost 3 bases, J lost 3 bases, and 5 bases stayed unmatched. The CDR3 loop is CASSHRDSSYEQYF. In nucleotides, the CDR3 is TGCGCCAGCAGCCATAGGGACAGCAGCTACGAGCAGTACTTC.

V gene TRBV19 combines with J gene TRBJ2-5, with a weak D call TRBD1 (5 bases). The V and J ends lost 3 bases and 5 bases respectively, with 16 bases between them. The V gene's germline CDR1 is LNHDA and CDR2 SQIVND (reference sequence). The CDR3 length is 15 residues. CDR3 in amino acids: CASSMYPGSKETQYF. CDR3 nucleotide sequence: TGTGCCAGTAGTATGTACCCAGGGTCGAAGGAGACCCAGTACTTC. Together with reference TRBV19 and TRBJ2-5, the CDR3 gives the full variable domain: DGGITQSPKYLFRKEGQNVTLSCEQNLNHDAMYWYRQDPGQGLRLIYYSQIVNDFQKGDIAEGYSVSREKKESFPLTVTSAQKNPTAFYLCASSMYPGSKETQYFGPGTRLLVL.

The genes are TRBV5-1 and TRBJ2-7; a possible D gene is TRBD1 (5 bases). The CDR3 spans 15 residues. With 7 bases removed from V and 4 bases from J, the gap between germline ends came to 21 bases. Germline V gives CDR1 SGHRS, CDR2 YFSETQ. The CDR3 nucleotides are TGCGCCAGCGGCCGAGGCGCAGGGTTAGAATACGAGCAGTACTTC. It specifies CASGRGAGLEYEQYF.

This clone has more than one count but fewer than ten. The chain carries TRBV7-3 and TRBJ1-1; D is undetermined. The ends were cut back, 5 bases at V and 0 bases at J, with 7 bases in the middle. The CDR3 spans 13 residues. Germline V gene sequence: CDR1 SGHTA, CDR2 FQGTGA. CDR3 region: CASSASMNTEAFF. CDR3 DNA sequence: TGTGCCAGCAGCGCGAGCATGAACACTGAAGCTTTCTTT.

The rearrangement joins TRBV6-2 or TRBV6-3 to TRBJ1-4; 7 bases map to TRBD1. The CDR3 extends over 13 amino acids. Germline CDR1 is MNHEY and CDR2 is SVGEGT. The junction had 2 bases not matched to a gene; V was cut back by 4 bases and J by 6 bases. CDR3 DNA: TGTGCCAGCAGTTTAACAGGGGATGAAAAACTGTTTTTT. Its protein is CASSLTGDEKLFF.

The chain combines TRBV9 with TRBJ2-7, with 7 nucleotides matching TRBD1. V trimming: 0 bases; J trimming: 2 bases; junction bases outside the gene matches: 2. The germline V gene has CDR1 SGDLS and CDR2 YYNGEE. This CDR3 is built from 14 residues. The CDR3 loop is CASSVAGQAYEQYF. CDR3 nucleotide sequence: TGTGCCAGCAGCGTAGCCGGACAGGCCTACGAGCAGTACTTC.

In this sample, this clone turned up once. The chain links TRBV9 to TRBJ2-3, with 9 bases that match TRBD2. With 0 bases clipped from V and 8 bases from J, the junction kept 10 bases outside the gene matches. CDR3 length: 16 residues. CDR1 and CDR2 (germline): SGDLS, YYNGEE. CDR3 sequence: CASSVELAGAFGTQYF. The CDR3 DNA follows: TGTGCCAGCAGCGTAGAACTAGCGGGCGCCTTCGGTACGCAGTATTTT.

The V gene is TRBV19, the J gene TRBJ2-7, with 10 bases matching TRBD1. Germline values: CDR1 LNHDA, CDR2 SQIVND (reference sequence). The CDR3 is 12 residues long. The trim removed 9 bases at V and 2 bases at J, leaving 1 base unmatched. The CDR3 sequence: CASGQGAYEQYF. As DNA, the CDR3 is TGTGCCAGCGGACAGGGGGCCTACGAGCAGTACTTC.